This T cell receptor beta chain was obtained from a study of shared clonotypes between healthy human individuals. Overall study context: Contributing individuals were a couple of females and a few males aged 18 to 49. Study results and caveats: Naive CD4 clonotype sharing across several donors was 5% to 6%. Tissues were not sampled, only blood, and their repertoires likely differ.

CDR1 SNHLY and CDR2 FYNNEI come from the germline V gene. The CDR3 has 13 residues. V lost 7 bases, J lost 3 bases, and 10 bases lay in between. On this clone itself: Antigen unknown.

Profiled with immunoSEQ multiplex PCR; TCRdb holds only in-frame clones, not every one. The sample has around 2,000,000 clones; 85% to 95% are singletons. Terminally differentiated effector memory CD45RA+ cells were excluded from the naive CD8 cells, which were CD45RO-negative and positively selected for CCR7. This sequence originates from a man aged 18-30 years in good health. Some clones in this sample may be carry-over from other donors' samples. The chain joins TRBV2 to TRBJ2-1, with TRBD1 as a possible D gene (6 bases). The sample taken for sequencing was naive CD8+ T cells from PBMCs. DNA of the CDR3: TGTGCCAGCACCGGGACACACTACAATGAGCAGTTCTTC. It specifies CASTGTHYNEQFF.